This TCR beta chain was observed in a study of radiotherapy plus CTLA-4 blockade in lung cancer. On the study more broadly: There were objective responses in around 18% of patients, and around 31% had disease control.

Sequencing used immunoSEQ multiplex PCR; TCRdb keeps in-frame clones, though not all of them. The sample contains around 14,000 clones, about two thirds of which appear only once. Study-wide results and caveats: TCR clones from tumors expanded in blood after radiotherapy plus ipilimumab. Among reported predictors of response, early blood T cell clone dynamics with interferon-beta performed best.

This CDR3 region has 16 residues. V lost 0 bases, J lost 3 bases, and 16 bases lay in between. In germline, CDR1 is SGHRS, CDR2 YFSETQ. For this clone: The antigen remains unidentified.

Ipilimumab-mediated CTLA-4 blockade plus focal radiation was given to patients having chemo-refractory metastatic non-small-cell lung cancer. The chain couples TRBV5-1 to TRBJ2-7; a weak D match, TRBD1 (5 bases). This clonotype was sampled from a human donor with non-small cell lung cancer whose response to radiotherapy plus ipilimumab could not be evaluated. This material consisted of peripheral blood, taken from a patient treated with radiotherapy plus ipilimumab. For the CDR3, the DNA is TGCGCCAGCAGCTTGGAGGTCTGGCAGGGCGACTACGAGCAGTACTTC. Protein sequence: CASSLEVWQGDYEQYF.